One sample yielded the 29 T cell receptor beta chains listed below, sequenced in a study of blood T cell repertoires in COVID-19. Data came from immunoSEQ multiplex PCR; TCRdb stores just in-frame clones and leaves some out. Of about 480,000 clones listed, roughly 88% were seen once; the top ten hold approximately 1.8%. Sequenced sample: PBMCs or T cells enriched from blood (not recorded which). The receptors come from a woman between 40 and 50 years old who had recovered from COVID-19.

V gene TRBV11-2 combines with J gene TRBJ2-5; 8 bases are a match to TRBD1. After removal of 4 bases from V and 5 bases from J, the junction contained 9 bases not matched to a gene. The CDR3 is 15 residues long. From germline, CDR1 is SGHAT and CDR2 FQNNGV. CDR3 region: CASSSIPTGDETQYF. In nucleotides, the CDR3 is TGTGCCAGCAGCTCTATACCGACAGGGGACGAGACCCAGTACTTC.

The CDR3 protein is CASSLLVTSGNEQFF. CDR3 nucleotides: TGTGCCAGCAGCTTATTAGTGACTAGCGGGAATGAGCAGTTCTTC. The chain combines TRBV7-9 with TRBJ2-1, with 10 bases fitting TRBD2. V was clipped by 2 bases and J by 7 bases; unmatched bases: 5. Germline V lookup: CDR1 SEHNR, CDR2 FQNEAQ (reference sequence). This CDR3 region has 15 residues.

CDR3 nucleotide sequence: TGTGCCAGCAGCTTAGCGGGACAGGGTCGCTATGGCTACACCTTC. The encoded protein is CASSLAGQGRYGYTF. This chain connects TRBV7-2 to TRBJ1-2, with 9 bases fitting TRBD1. The CDR3 is 15 amino acids. The germline V gene has CDR1 SGHTA and CDR2 FQGNSA. V dropped 0 bases and J dropped 4; count of bases not matched to a gene: 3.

This rearrangement joins TRBV7-2 to TRBJ1-1; D is ambiguous. With 2 bases removed from V and 1 base from J, the gap between germline ends came to 8 bases. This CDR3 contains 14 residues. Germline V CDR1 and CDR2: SGHTA, FQGNSA. The CDR3 reads CASSLSRKNTEAFF. CDR3 sequence (DNA): TGTGCCAGCAGCTTATCCAGGAAGAACACTGAAGCTTTCTTT.

The chain is built from TRBV7-2 and TRBJ2-4, with 9 nucleotides matching TRBD2. V lost 1 base and J lost 7; bases outside the gene matches: 2. CDR3 size: 14 residues. Germline V gives CDR1 SGHTA, CDR2 FQGNSA. The CDR3 bases are TGTGCCAGCAGCTTAGGCGGGGGGGGGAACATTCAGTACTTC. It encodes CASSLGGGGNIQYF.

Here the CDR3 reads CASSLAGTGVDEQFF. CDR3 bases: TGTGCCAGCAGCCTTGCCGGGACAGGAGTGGATGAGCAGTTCTTC. V gene TRBV4-2 combines with J gene TRBJ2-1, with 8 bases fitting TRBD1. Germline V gives CDR1 LGHNA, CDR2 YNFKEQ. J was trimmed by 8 bases and V by 4 bases; bases with no gene match: 10. This CDR3 is built from 15 residues.

This rearrangement joins TRBV12-3 or TRBV12-4 to TRBJ2-7; 7 bases match TRBD1. This CDR3 spans 13 amino acids. J lost 8 bases, V lost 5 bases, and 9 bases had no gene match. CDR3 loop: CASSLNPDRKQYF. CDR3 DNA: TGTGCCAGCAGTCTAAACCCGGACAGGAAGCAGTACTTC.

This chain uses TRBV19 with TRBJ2-5, with a weak D call TRBD2 (7 bases). This CDR3 region has 14 residues. CDR1 is LNHDA, CDR2 SQIVND, per germline (reference sequence). Trimming removed 5 bases from V and 5 bases from J, with 15 bases in between. CDR3 in amino acids: CASSAGLGGETQYF. The CDR3 DNA reads as TGTGCCAGTAGTGCTGGACTAGGGGGGGAGACCCAGTACTTC.

This chain joins TRBV6-5 and TRBJ2-5, with TRBD1 as a possible D gene (6 bases). CDR1 is MNHEY and CDR2 is SVGAGI in the germline V gene. The V end was cut by 6 bases, the J end by 4 bases, with 12 bases between. The CDR3 has 13 amino acids. The CDR3 here is CASRGRGPETQYF. In DNA form, the CDR3 reads TGTGCCAGCAGAGGCAGGGGTCCAGAGACCCAGTACTTC.

The rearrangement joins TRBV10-3 to TRBJ1-1; maybe TRBD1 (5 bases). V lost 7 bases, J lost 5 bases, and 11 bases lay in between. Germline V gene data show CDR1 as ENHRY and CDR2 as SYGVKD. The CDR3 runs 12 residues. The CDR3 spells CAITSGSTEAFF. The CDR3 DNA follows: TGTGCCATCACGTCAGGGTCTACTGAAGCTTTCTTT.

As to this clone: Additional DNA sequences in this sample encode the identical CDR3. This sequence joins TRBV4-3 and TRBJ2-7; weak D call: TRBD1 (6 bases). This CDR3 contains 13 residues. V lost 0 bases, J lost 4 bases, and 7 bases lay in between. Germline V gene data show CDR1 as LGHNA and CDR2 as YSLEER. CDR3 DNA: TGCGCCAGCAGCCAAGACAGGGGATACGAGCAGTACTTC. Protein sequence: CASSQDRGYEQYF.

This chain joins TRBV7-2 and TRBJ2-7; D may be TRBD1 (6 bases). The CDR3 has 16 residues. The germline CDR1 and CDR2 sequences are SGHTA and FQGNSA. V lost 6 bases to trimming and J lost 3 bases, with 21 bases between them. The DNA of the CDR3 is TGTGCCAGCAGATCGTCTTTCCAGGGGCAGAGCTACGAGCAGTACTTC. Residues: CASRSSFQGQSYEQYF.

This chain links TRBV7-2 with TRBJ2-7; no clear D gene. The CDR3 totals 14 residues. V lost 1 base, J lost 2 bases, and 9 bases lay in between. Germline loops: CDR1 SGHTA, CDR2 FQGNSA. CDR3 DNA sequence: TGTGCCAGCAGCTTAGTGGCTTCAGCCTACGAGCAGTACTTC. Protein sequence: CASSLVASAYEQYF.

This clone was found a few times. V usage is TRBV4-3 and J usage is TRBJ1-2; TRBD1 might be the D (5 bases). The V and J ends lost 0 bases and 8 bases respectively, with 13 bases between them. Germline-derived CDR1 and CDR2 are LGHNA and YSLEER. This CDR3 spans 14 amino acids. CDR3 DNA: TGCGCCAGCAGCCAAGATCGCTTCGGGGGGGGCTACACCTTC. Protein sequence: CASSQDRFGGGYTF.

The rearrangement joins TRBV11-2 to TRBJ1-6; perhaps TRBD1 as D (6 bases). Trimming took off 1 base at V and 6 bases at J, with 10 bases between the two ends. CDR1 is SGHAT and CDR2 is FQNNGV in the germline V gene. The CDR3 totals 15 residues. CDR3 residues: CASSLGARGNSPLHF. The CDR3, as DNA: TGTGCCAGCAGCTTAGGGGCCAGGGGTAATTCACCCCTCCACTTT.

V and J are TRBV7-9 and TRBJ1-1; D ambiguous. This CDR3 region has 15 residues. Germline CDR1 and CDR2: SEHNR and FQNEAQ (reference sequence). Trimming cost V 5 bases and J 1 base, with 14 bases left between them. The CDR3 spells CASSPSGQENTEAFF. The CDR3 coding sequence is TGTGCCAGCAGCCCGAGTGGTCAGGAGAACACTGAAGCTTTCTTT.

This sequence joins TRBV7-2 and TRBJ1-1; weak D call: TRBD1 (6 bases). Trimming took off 5 bases at V and 5 bases at J, with 15 bases between the two ends. Germline values: CDR1 SGHTA, CDR2 FQGNSA. This CDR3 comprises 14 residues. CDR3 in amino acids: CASSRGGLGTEAFF. Written as DNA, the CDR3 is TGTGCCAGCAGCAGGGGGGGCTTGGGTACTGAAGCTTTCTTT.

The chain couples TRBV12-5 to TRBJ1-2; TRBD1 matches at 10 bases. The CDR3 has 14 amino acids. V shed 5 bases, J shed 8 bases, and the junction held 8 bases outside the gene matches. Germline loops: CDR1 LGHNT, CDR2 FRNRAP. The CDR3 nucleotides are TGTGCTAGTGGTCCCAGACAGGGGGCGCAGGGCTACACCTTC. Translated: CASGPRQGAQGYTF.

CDR3 bases: TGTGCCAGCAGCCAAGCCCGACCTCAGGGGGCTTACACCATATATTTT. Protein: CASSQARPQGAYTIYF. V gene TRBV14 combines with J gene TRBJ1-3; 8 bases line up with TRBD1. The CDR3 runs to 16 residues. Looked up from germline, CDR1 is SGHDN and CDR2 is FVKESK. J was trimmed by 8 bases and V by 1 base; bases with no gene match: 10.

The chain has TRBV3-1 (or the pseudogene TRBV3-2) and TRBJ2-7, with TRBD2 identical over 8 bases. After removal of 0 bases from V and 4 bases from J, the junction contained 2 bases not matched to a gene. The length of the CDR3 is 14 residues. Germline V lookup: CDR1 LGHDT, CDR2 YNNKEL (reference sequence). In DNA, the CDR3 is TGTGCCAGCAGCCAAGAGGGACTAGAATACGAGCAGTACTTC. This codes for CASSQEGLEYEQYF.

V gene TRBV13 combines with J gene TRBJ2-7, with D unresolved. Germline CDR1 reads PRHDT; CDR2 reads FYEKMQ (reference sequence). V gave up 0 bases and J gave up 7 bases, with 13 bases separating them. The CDR3 runs 14 residues. The DNA for the CDR3 is TGTGCCAGCAGCTTAGGAACCAGCGCTAGGGAGCAGTACTTC. Translation gives CASSLGTSAREQYF.

The gene calls are TRBV6-2 or TRBV6-3 and TRBJ1-5; 8 bases are a match to TRBD1. Germline CDR1 reads MNHEY; CDR2 reads SVGEGT. J was trimmed by 4 bases and V by 3 bases; bases with no gene match: 8. The CDR3 length is 16 residues. This CDR3 is CASSYFRGTGNQPQHF. CDR3 DNA sequence: TGTGCCAGCAGTTATTTTCGCGGGACAGGAAATCAGCCCCAGCATTTT.

The V and J genes are TRBV9 and TRBJ2-2, with 7 bases matching TRBD1. The germline CDR1 and CDR2 sequences are SGDLS and YYNGEE. CDR3 length: 16 residues. Trimming took 1 base from V and 3 from J; bases not matched to a gene: 6. In DNA form, the CDR3 reads TGTGCCAGCAGCGTAACCAGACAGGGAGACACCGGGGAGCTGTTTTTT. Its protein product is CASSVTRQGDTGELFF. Variable domain in full (rest from reference TRBV9 and TRBJ2-2): DSGVTQTPKHLITATGQRVTLRCSPRSGDLSVYWYQQSLDQGLQFLIQYYNGEERAKGNILERFSAQQFPDLHSELNLSSLELGDSALYFCASSVTRQGDTGELFFGEGSRLTVL.

This clone has just one count. This chain uses TRBV27 with TRBJ2-1; 8 nucleotides match TRBD2. From germline, CDR1 is MNHEY and CDR2 SMNVEV (reference sequence). V shed 3 bases, J shed 3 bases, and the junction held 7 bases outside the gene matches. The CDR3 has 16 residues. The CDR3 sequence: CASSFGAGEFYNEQFF. The CDR3 bases are TGTGCCAGCAGTTTTGGAGCGGGAGAGTTCTACAATGAGCAGTTCTTC.

V is TRBV27 and J is TRBJ2-1, with TRBD2 matching 7 bases. Germline values: CDR1 MNHEY, CDR2 SMNVEV (reference sequence). The J segment lost 2 bases and the V segment lost 3 bases, leaving 7 bases of the junction unmatched. The CDR3 totals 16 residues. CDR3 in DNA: TGTGCCAGCAGTTTGATGGCGGGAGTCGCCTACAATGAGCAGTTCTTC. Amino acids: CASSLMAGVAYNEQFF.

The chain recombines TRBV3-1 (or the pseudogene TRBV3-2) with TRBJ1-2; 10 bases align to TRBD1. The CDR3 spans 14 residues. Germline CDR1 is LGHDT and CDR2 is YNNKEL (reference sequence). V lost 4 bases to trimming and J lost 8 bases; unmatched junction nucleotides: 7. This chain's CDR3 is CASSPGQGDWGYTF. The CDR3 DNA reads as TGTGCCAGCAGCCCCGGACAGGGGGATTGGGGCTACACCTTC.

V usage is TRBV3-1 (or the pseudogene TRBV3-2) and J usage is TRBJ1-1; D is possibly TRBD1 (6 bases). The germline gives CDR1 LGHDT, CDR2 YNNKEL (reference sequence). Trimming left V 4 bases short and J 7 bases short, with 13 bases between. The CDR3 extends over 13 amino acids. This CDR3 is CASSPWGPGEAFF. Written as DNA, the CDR3 is TGTGCCAGCAGCCCGTGGGGGCCAGGTGAAGCTTTCTTT.

The J gene is TRBJ1-1, the V gene TRBV6-5; 7 bases map to TRBD1. V gave up 6 bases and J gave up 5 bases; unmatched junction bases: 9. The germline V gene has CDR1 MNHEY and CDR2 SVGAGI. The CDR3 sequence is 14 residues long. CDR3 sequence reads: CASRPSGQPTEAFF. The CDR3 region has the DNA TGTGCCAGCAGGCCTTCGGGACAGCCTACTGAAGCTTTCTTT.

The chain links TRBV29-1 to TRBJ1-6, with TRBD1 matching 9 bases. There are 14 residues in the CDR3. With 5 bases clipped from V and 5 bases from J, the junction kept 4 bases outside the gene matches. Germline V gene sequence: CDR1 SQVTM, CDR2 ANQGSEA. The CDR3 sequence: CSVRDRANNSPLHF. DNA for the CDR3: TGCAGCGTTCGGGACAGGGCGAATAATTCACCCCTCCACTTT.